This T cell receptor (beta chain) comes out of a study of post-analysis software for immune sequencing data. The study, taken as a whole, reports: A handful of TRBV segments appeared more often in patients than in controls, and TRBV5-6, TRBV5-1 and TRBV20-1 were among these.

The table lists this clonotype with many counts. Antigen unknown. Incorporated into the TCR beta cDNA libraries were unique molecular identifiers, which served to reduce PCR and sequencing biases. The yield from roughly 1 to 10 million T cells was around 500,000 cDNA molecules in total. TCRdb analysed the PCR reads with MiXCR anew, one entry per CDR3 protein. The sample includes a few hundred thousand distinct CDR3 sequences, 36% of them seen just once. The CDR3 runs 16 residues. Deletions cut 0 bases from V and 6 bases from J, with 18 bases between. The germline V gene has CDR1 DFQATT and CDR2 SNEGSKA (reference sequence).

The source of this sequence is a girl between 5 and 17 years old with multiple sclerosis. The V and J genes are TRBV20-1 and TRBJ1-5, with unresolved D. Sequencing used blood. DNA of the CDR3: TGCAGTGCTAGAGATAGCCAAGACCGCCGCGGTCAGCCCCAGCATTTT. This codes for CSARDSQDRRGQPQHF.